The present T cell receptor (beta chain) was sequenced within a study of blood T cell repertoires in COVID-19 (dated by TCRdb to 2019 to 2021). Background for the entire study: Collaborator samples came from the United States, Italy and Spain and covered acute and convalescent phases of COVID-19. The material from the prospective study consisted of cDNA or gDNA derived from T cells, B-cell-depleted T cells, or PBMCs. Deeply sampled blood TCRbeta repertoires from subjects exposed to, actively infected with, or recovered from COVID-19 were included in the dataset. The repertoires were made available in a free public database intended to serve as a resource for research on the immune response to SARS-CoV-2. Samples came from the ongoing ImmuneRACE study (first 160 participants) plus 1,254 subjects from 6 global collaborators. A de-identified subject ID, COVID-19 status, age in years and sex were almost always included in the sample metadata. Where available, HLA class I and class II types were taken from metadata supplied by the sample provider and were not determined by assay-based typing.

TCRbeta CDR3 regions were amplified from genomic DNA by means of the immunoSEQ Assay, a bias-controlled multiplex PCR. On the study's bioinformatics: The number of nucleated cells in each sample was estimated from the amplification of reference gene primers within the assay. To quantify the absolute abundance of each unique TCRbeta CDR3 rearrangement, sequence reads were collapsed and filtered. For each sample, productive Simpson clonality was calculated as the square root of Simpson's diversity index over productive rearrangements. TCRdb stores this immuneACCESS table with in-frame sequences only. Part of the clones is absent; in the studies checked, under half of the shortfall reflects unresolved V genes, and no reason is known for the rest. The DNA was the basis for D and trimming; V, J and clone size are from that table. For this sample there are 190,000 or so clones; about 81% appear just once. The ten largest make up 12% of the sample.

One collaborating source in Seattle enrolled patients during active infection and followed them longitudinally through the course of disease. Each collaborating institution followed its own protocols to collect whole blood in K2EDTA tubes. Collaborator samples were shipped for TCRbeta analysis as frozen whole blood, isolated PBMCs, or DNA extracted from either sample type. Results and caveats for the whole study, not just this receptor: How much clinical and demographic metadata was included differed by source and by participant, and the metadata was provided uncurated.

Worth noting for this clone: The antigen it binds to is not known. Base qualities were left out, and no much larger clone turns up one base away.

From the cysteine through the phenylalanine, the CDR3 covers 14 amino acids. Only CDR3 DNA remains: 42 bases, in frame from the first base. Based on the germline V gene, the CDR1 and CDR2 sequences are ENHRY and SYGVKD. Trimming at the junction amounts to 10 bases on V and 5 bases on J, and the germline ends lie 20 bases apart. The sequencing input was peripheral blood. The source of this sequence is a woman of 80 years or more with COVID-19, enrolled during active disease. The chain links TRBV10-3 with TRBJ2-5, and TRBD1 may be the D gene, going by 6 matching bases. Read as DNA, the sequence is TGTGCCACCTCCGGCCGGGACACATTCGAGACCCAGTACTTC. Translation gives CATSGRDTFETQYF.